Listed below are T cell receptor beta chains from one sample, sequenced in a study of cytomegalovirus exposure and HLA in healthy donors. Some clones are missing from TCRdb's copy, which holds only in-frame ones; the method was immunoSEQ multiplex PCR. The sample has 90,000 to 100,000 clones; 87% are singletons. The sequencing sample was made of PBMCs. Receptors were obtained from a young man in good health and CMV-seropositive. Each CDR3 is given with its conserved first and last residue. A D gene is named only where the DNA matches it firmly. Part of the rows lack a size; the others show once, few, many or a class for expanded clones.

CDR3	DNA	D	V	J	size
CASRSVTSGSNEQFF	TGTGCCAGCAGGTCCGTGACTAGCGGGAGCAATGAGCAGTTCTTC	TRBD2	TRBV2	TRBJ2-1	.
CSASSGYEQYF	TGCAGTGCTAGTTCGGGGTACGAGCAGTACTTC	.	TRBV20-1	TRBJ2-7	.
CSVSLGRETQYF	TGCAGCGTAAGCCTGGGCCGGGAGACCCAGTACTTC	.	TRBV29-1	TRBJ2-5	.
CASSPVGLAQNEQFF	TGTGCCAGCAGCCCAGTGGGACTAGCGCAGAATGAGCAGTTCTTC	TRBD2	TRBV7-2	TRBJ2-1	.
CASRPLAGVSHEQFF	TGTGCCAGCAGACCACTAGCGGGAGTATCCCATGAGCAGTTCTTC	TRBD2	TRBV11-2	TRBJ2-1	.
CASSSGISGASQETQYF	TGTGCCAGCAGCTCGGGGATTAGCGGGGCATCCCAAGAGACCCAGTACTTC	TRBD2	TRBV11-3	TRBJ2-5	.
CASNPREYRDTGELFF	TGTGCCAGTAATCCTCGGGAGTACCGGGACACCGGGGAGCTGTTTTTT	.	TRBV27	TRBJ2-2	few
CASSRTRSDTQYF	TGTGCCAGCAGCAGAACTAGGAGTGATACGCAGTATTTT	.	TRBV7-6	TRBJ2-3	.
CASSLLSGVYGYTF	TGTGCCAGCAGCTTATTGTCCGGAGTCTATGGCTACACCTTC	.	TRBV5-5	TRBJ1-2	few
CASSAGSGAQYF	TGCGCCAGCAGTGCAGGGTCAGGGGCCCAGTACTTC	.	TRBV10-2	TRBJ2-5	.
CASSLGDRTYEQYF	TGTGCCAGCAGCTTGGGGGACAGAACCTACGAGCAGTACTTC	TRBD1	TRBV5-6	TRBJ2-7	.
CASSRRTSGTGSYEQYF	TGTGCCAGCAGCCGAAGGACTAGCGGGACCGGCTCCTACGAGCAGTACTTC	TRBD2	TRBV5-4	TRBJ2-7	.
CASSSSLLSYEQYF	TGTGCCAGCAGTTCTAGCTTACTCTCCTACGAGCAGTACTTC	.	TRBV27	TRBJ2-7	.
CASSLPGSTDTQYF	TGTGCCAGCAGCTTACCGGGGAGCACAGATACGCAGTATTTT	.	TRBV13	TRBJ2-3	.
CASSIGQGNYGYTF	TGTGCCAGCAGCATTGGACAGGGTAACTATGGCTACACCTTC	TRBD1	TRBV13	TRBJ1-2	.
CASSPWTGDGEKLFF	TGTGCCAGCAGCCCCTGGACAGGGGATGGAGAAAAACTGTTTTTT	TRBD1	TRBV5-5	TRBJ1-4	.